This is a list of T cell receptor beta chains from one sample in a study of T cell responses to AZD1222 COVID-19 vaccine. Clones were sequenced by immunoSEQ multiplex PCR, and TCRdb holds only the in-frame ones, with some missing. The sample has some 100,000 clones; around 91% are singletons. Source: peripheral blood, taken 28 days after the second AZD1222 dose. The receptors derive from an adult who received the AZD1222 COVID-19 vaccine. Both conserved end residues are part of each CDR3. A D gene is named only where the DNA matches it firmly. Not all rows give a size; the values are once, few, many and, for expanded clones, a class.

d_call: TRBD1; clone_size: -; v_call: TRBV13; j_call: TRBJ2-3; cdr3_nt: TGTGCCAGCAGCTTAGGCCGCGGACAGGCCACAGATACGCAGTATTTT; cdr3_aa: CASSLGRGQATDTQYF
d_call: -; clone_size: -; v_call: TRBV27; j_call: TRBJ2-5; cdr3_nt: TGTGCCAGCAGTTTAGTGTTTCAAGAGACCCAGTACTTC; cdr3_aa: CASSLVFQETQYF
d_call: TRBD1; clone_size: -; v_call: TRBV2; j_call: TRBJ1-2; cdr3_nt: TGTGCCAGCAACGACAGGGCGGGCTACACCTTC; cdr3_aa: CASNDRAGYTF
d_call: -; clone_size: -; v_call: TRBV6-1; j_call: TRBJ1-5; cdr3_nt: TGTGCCAGCAGTGACAGGGTCGATCAGCCCCAGCATTTT; cdr3_aa: CASSDRVDQPQHF
d_call: -; clone_size: -; v_call: TRBV12-3/TRBV12-4; j_call: TRBJ1-2; cdr3_nt: TGTGCCAGCAGTTTCGGACAGTACGGCTACACCTTC; cdr3_aa: CASSFGQYGYTF
d_call: -; clone_size: -; v_call: TRBV18; j_call: TRBJ2-1; cdr3_nt: TGTGCCAGCTCACCACCGTCGGTGGGTGAGCAGTTCTTC; cdr3_aa: CASSPPSVGEQFF
d_call: -; clone_size: -; v_call: TRBV19; j_call: TRBJ1-5; cdr3_nt: TGTGCCAGTAGTAGCTTGGAGCTCAATCAGCCCCAGCATTTT; cdr3_aa: CASSSLELNQPQHF
d_call: TRBD1; clone_size: -; v_call: TRBV2; j_call: TRBJ1-1; cdr3_nt: TGTGCCAGCAGCGGACAGGGGGCGGAGACTGAAGCTTTCTTT; cdr3_aa: CASSGQGAETEAFF
d_call: -; clone_size: -; v_call: TRBV5-4; j_call: TRBJ2-1; cdr3_nt: TGTGCCAGCAGCTTGGTTCGGACAGAGCAGTTCTTC; cdr3_aa: CASSLVRTEQFF
d_call: -; clone_size: -; v_call: TRBV6-6; j_call: TRBJ1-2; cdr3_nt: TGTGCCATCAATATAGGGGCGCGGTATGGCTACACCTTC; cdr3_aa: CAINIGARYGYTF
d_call: TRBD1; clone_size: -; v_call: TRBV12-3/TRBV12-4; j_call: TRBJ1-2; cdr3_nt: TGTGCCAGCAGTCGGACAGGTCTGAATGGCTACACCTTC; cdr3_aa: CASSRTGLNGYTF
d_call: TRBD2; clone_size: -; v_call: TRBV10-3; j_call: TRBJ2-3; cdr3_nt: TGTGCCTCAAGACTAGCGGGGGACACAGATACGCAGTATTTT; cdr3_aa: CASRLAGDTDTQYF
d_call: TRBD2; clone_size: -; v_call: TRBV7-8; j_call: TRBJ2-1; cdr3_nt: TGTGCCAGCAGCACTCGGACTAGCGGGCACAATGAGCAGTTCTTC; cdr3_aa: CASSTRTSGHNEQFF
d_call: -; clone_size: -; v_call: TRBV13; j_call: TRBJ2-1; cdr3_nt: TGTGCCAGCACCGGCCTTGAGGGGTTACGGGAGCAGTTCTTC; cdr3_aa: CASTGLEGLREQFF
d_call: -; clone_size: -; v_call: TRBV18; j_call: TRBJ1-2; cdr3_nt: TGTGCCAGCTCACCAGCACCGATGGGCGCAGAAGGGCACTATGGCTACACCTTC; cdr3_aa: CASSPAPMGAEGHYGYTF
d_call: -; clone_size: -; v_call: TRBV30; j_call: TRBJ1-2; cdr3_nt: TGTGCCTGGAGTGTGGGGTACAGCTATGGCTACACCTTC; cdr3_aa: CAWSVGYSYGYTF
d_call: -; clone_size: -; v_call: TRBV9; j_call: TRBJ2-5; cdr3_nt: TGTGCCAGCAGCGTTTTGGGAACCGGCGAGACCCAGTACTTC; cdr3_aa: CASSVLGTGETQYF
d_call: -; clone_size: -; v_call: TRBV3-1/TRBV3-2; j_call: TRBJ1-3; cdr3_nt: TGTGCCAGCAGCCAAGTGTGGCAGCCTGGAAACACCATATATTTT; cdr3_aa: CASSQVWQPGNTIYF
d_call: -; clone_size: -; v_call: TRBV5-1; j_call: TRBJ2-7; cdr3_nt: TGCGCCAGCAGCTCCACGAGTTTCGGGGAGGAGCAGTACTTC; cdr3_aa: CASSSTSFGEEQYF
d_call: TRBD2; clone_size: -; v_call: TRBV11-2; j_call: TRBJ2-7; cdr3_nt: TGTGCCAGCAGCTTAGGACTAGCATCTTTCGAGCAGTACTTC; cdr3_aa: CASSLGLASFEQYF
d_call: -; clone_size: -; v_call: TRBV29-1; j_call: TRBJ1-1; cdr3_nt: TGCAGCGTTATGCCGGGGTTGGGCACTGAAGCTTTCTTT; cdr3_aa: CSVMPGLGTEAFF
d_call: -; clone_size: -; v_call: TRBV18; j_call: TRBJ2-3; cdr3_nt: TGTGCCAGCTCCCCGAGGACGGTATCTAGCACAGATACGCAGTATTTT; cdr3_aa: CASSPRTVSSTDTQYF
d_call: -; clone_size: once; v_call: TRBV4-3; j_call: TRBJ1-1; cdr3_nt: TGCGCCAGCAGCCAAGATACCGGGGGCACTGAAGCTTTCTTT; cdr3_aa: CASSQDTGGTEAFF
d_call: -; clone_size: once; v_call: TRBV18; j_call: TRBJ1-2; cdr3_nt: TGTGCCAGCTCATCCCAGGGGTTTGGCTACACCTTC; cdr3_aa: CASSSQGFGYTF
d_call: -; clone_size: -; v_call: TRBV29-1; j_call: TRBJ1-1; cdr3_nt: TGCAGCGTTGCCTTACTTAAAGCGAACACTGAAGCTTTCTTT; cdr3_aa: CSVALLKANTEAFF
d_call: -; clone_size: -; v_call: TRBV7-2; j_call: TRBJ1-2; cdr3_nt: TGTGCCAGCAGCTTAGCGCTAAACAGTGGCGGCTACACCTTC; cdr3_aa: CASSLALNSGGYTF
d_call: TRBD2; clone_size: -; v_call: TRBV15; j_call: TRBJ2-2; cdr3_nt: TGTGCCACCAGCAGAGATCGTGGCGGGAGACCCACCGGGGAGCTGTTTTTT; cdr3_aa: CATSRDRGGRPTGELFF
d_call: TRBD2; clone_size: -; v_call: TRBV2; j_call: TRBJ2-3; cdr3_nt: TGTGCCAGCAGTGACGGACTAGCGGGCACCACAGATACGCAGTATTTT; cdr3_aa: CASSDGLAGTTDTQYF
d_call: -; clone_size: -; v_call: TRBV24-1; j_call: TRBJ2-1; cdr3_nt: TGTGCCACCAGTGAGGAAACAGGTAGTATCGATGAGCAGTTCTTC; cdr3_aa: CATSEETGSIDEQFF
d_call: -; clone_size: -; v_call: TRBV10-3; j_call: TRBJ2-3; cdr3_nt: TGTGCCATCAGTGAGTCGGTGGGGCCAGATACGCAGTATTTT; cdr3_aa: CAISESVGPDTQYF
d_call: -; clone_size: -; v_call: TRBV4-3; j_call: TRBJ1-1; cdr3_nt: TGCGCCAGCAGCCAGAACTACCCGGGTCCCACTGAAGCTTTCTTT; cdr3_aa: CASSQNYPGPTEAFF
d_call: -; clone_size: -; v_call: TRBV30; j_call: TRBJ2-5; cdr3_nt: TGTGCCTGGAGTACAGACAGAGAGACCCAGTACTTC; cdr3_aa: CAWSTDRETQYF
d_call: -; clone_size: -; v_call: TRBV29-1; j_call: TRBJ1-1; cdr3_nt: TGCAGCGTCGCCGCAGGGTCGAACACTGAAGCTTTCTTT; cdr3_aa: CSVAAGSNTEAFF
d_call: TRBD1; clone_size: few; v_call: TRBV9; j_call: TRBJ1-2; cdr3_nt: TGTGCCAGCAGCCCAAAGGACAGGGTTAGGGAAGGCTACACCTTC; cdr3_aa: CASSPKDRVREGYTF
d_call: -; clone_size: -; v_call: TRBV6-2/TRBV6-3; j_call: TRBJ2-7; cdr3_nt: TGTGCCAGCAGCCCCGGACAATTCCGGGGAGGCTCCTACGAGCAGTACTTC; cdr3_aa: CASSPGQFRGGSYEQYF
d_call: -; clone_size: -; v_call: TRBV15; j_call: TRBJ2-6; cdr3_nt: TGTGCCACCAGCAGAGAGCGGGTCTCTGGGGCCAACGTCCTGACTTTC; cdr3_aa: CATSRERVSGANVLTF
d_call: -; clone_size: -; v_call: TRBV7-2; j_call: TRBJ1-3; cdr3_nt: TGTGCCATCCGAGACGGGACGTCTGGAAACACCATATATTTT; cdr3_aa: CAIRDGTSGNTIYF
d_call: -; clone_size: -; v_call: TRBV12-3/TRBV12-4; j_call: TRBJ1-5; cdr3_nt: TGTGCCAGCAGTCCCCTCCGGGAGCCCCAGCATTTT; cdr3_aa: CASSPLREPQHF
d_call: -; clone_size: -; v_call: TRBV14; j_call: TRBJ1-4; cdr3_nt: TGTGCCAGCAGTCGTGTTGCAGGGGAAAAACTGTTTTTT; cdr3_aa: CASSRVAGEKLFF
d_call: -; clone_size: -; v_call: TRBV21-1; j_call: TRBJ2-7; cdr3_nt: TGTGCCAGCAGCAAAGGAATGGTAGATACAGGTCGCTCCTACGAGCAGTACTTC; cdr3_aa: CASSKGMVDTGRSYEQYF
d_call: -; clone_size: -; v_call: TRBV6-4; j_call: TRBJ1-6; cdr3_nt: TGTGCCAGCAGTGTAGAACAGGGTGGTAATTCACCCCTCCACTTT; cdr3_aa: CASSVEQGGNSPLHF
d_call: -; clone_size: -; v_call: TRBV6-5; j_call: TRBJ1-2; cdr3_nt: TGTGCCAGCAACCCCCTGGGGACATTGGACTATGGCTACACCTTC; cdr3_aa: CASNPLGTLDYGYTF
d_call: TRBD1; clone_size: -; v_call: TRBV6-1; j_call: TRBJ2-3; cdr3_nt: TGTGCCAGCAGTGAAAACCCCGGGACAGGGAGCACAGATACGCAGTATTTT; cdr3_aa: CASSENPGTGSTDTQYF
d_call: TRBD1; clone_size: -; v_call: TRBV10-3; j_call: TRBJ2-7; cdr3_nt: TGTGCCATCAGTTACGGACAGGAGCGGGAGCAGTACTTC; cdr3_aa: CAISYGQEREQYF